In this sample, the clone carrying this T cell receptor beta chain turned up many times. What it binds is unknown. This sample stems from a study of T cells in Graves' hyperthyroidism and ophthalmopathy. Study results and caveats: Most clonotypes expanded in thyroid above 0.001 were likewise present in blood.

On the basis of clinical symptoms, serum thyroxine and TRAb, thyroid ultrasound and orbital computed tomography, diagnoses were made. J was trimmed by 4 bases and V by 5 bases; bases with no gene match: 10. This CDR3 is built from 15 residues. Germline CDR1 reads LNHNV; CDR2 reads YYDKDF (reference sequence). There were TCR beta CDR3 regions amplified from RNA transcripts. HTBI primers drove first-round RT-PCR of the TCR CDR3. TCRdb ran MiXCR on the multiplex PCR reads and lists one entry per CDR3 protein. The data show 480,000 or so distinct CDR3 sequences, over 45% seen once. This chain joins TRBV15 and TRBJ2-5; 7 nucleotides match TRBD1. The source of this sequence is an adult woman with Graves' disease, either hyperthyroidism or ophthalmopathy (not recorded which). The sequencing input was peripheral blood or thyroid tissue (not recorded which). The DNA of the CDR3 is TGTGCCACCAGCCCGGGACAGCTCCTTCGAGAGACCCAGTACTTC. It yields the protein CATSPGQLLRETQYF.